This T cell receptor beta chain is from a study of identical twins. This clonotype was observed a few times. Using its own MiXCR run on the 5' RACE reads, TCRdb lists one record per CDR3 protein. The sample shows 690,000 or so distinct CDR3 sequences, 8.5% to 9% of them seen only once. The data also belong to a second study, concerning yellow fever vaccine responses in identical twins.

This sequence originates from a woman under 30 in good health. Sequenced: PBMCs.

DNA of the CDR3: TGTGCCAGCAGTGGTCGACTAGCGGGGGGGGTAGATACGCAGTATTTT. Protein product: CASSGRLAGGVDTQYF. The gene calls are TRBV6-1 and TRBJ2-3, with TRBD2 matching over 14 bases. V dropped 4 bases and J dropped 5; count of bases not matched to a gene: 5. The CDR3 spans 16 residues. CDR1 and CDR2 from the germline V gene are MNHNS and SASEGT.